The 3 T cell receptor beta chains reported below all come from one sample, sequenced in a study of T cell responses to AZD1222 COVID-19 vaccine (dated by TCRdb to the early 2020s). The time point label on this specimen signifies: about 28 days (+/-7) after the second vaccine dose. The treatment or condition label, as the study defines it: meningococcal conjugate vaccine given as trial control. Receptors were amplified or captured by the immunoSEQ multiplex PCR assay. TCRdb carries this immuneACCESS record with in-frame sequences only. Its versions omit some clonotypes, under half of them owing to an unresolved V gene in the studies checked, with the rest unexplained. The table for this sample lists 65,000 to 80,000 clones; around 90% of them were counted only once. More than 4% of the sample belongs to the ten largest clones. The material sequenced was peripheral blood, taken 28 days after the second dose of the MenACWY control vaccine. The receptors here all came from an adult who received the MenACWY meningococcal vaccine as a control.

The chain recombines TRBV11-2 with TRBJ2-2; the D gene is possibly TRBD1 (8 bases). Per germline, CDR1 SGHAT and CDR2 FQNNGV. V lost 1 base to trimming and J lost 4 bases, with 13 bases between them. CDR3 length equals 16 residues. The CDR3 here is CASSLANRGGTGELFF. In nucleotides, the CDR3 is TGTGCCAGCAGCTTAGCCAACAGGGGGGGCACCGGGGAGCTGTTTTTT.

The chain links TRBV28 to TRBJ2-2; D call uncertain. The CDR3 is made up of 17 amino acids. Germline V gene data show CDR1 as MDHEN and CDR2 as SYDVKM. The V end was cut by 3 bases, the J end by 1 base, with 15 bases between. For the CDR3, the DNA is TGTGCCAGCAGTTTTCTATATCTTCACAAGAACACCGGGGAGCTGTTTTTT. This gives the protein CASSFLYLHKNTGELFF.

The J gene is TRBJ1-1, the V gene TRBV7-9; D possibly corresponds to TRBD1 (6 bases). From germline, CDR1 is SEHNR and CDR2 FQNEAQ (reference sequence). This CDR3 has 16 amino acids. V was clipped by 9 bases and J by 1 base, with 21 bases between them. In DNA, the CDR3 is TGTGCCAGAAACCCCGTCGCGGGGGCCAAGAACACTGAAGCTTTCTTT. Translating gives CARNPVAGAKNTEAFF.